This TCR beta chain was sequenced in a study of shared clonotypes between healthy human individuals. V lost 4 bases and J 2 bases, leaving 12 bases between the germline ends. CDR1 SNHLY and CDR2 FYNNEI come from the germline V gene. The CDR3 covers 14 residues. Original data processing: As immunoSEQ supplied junction-only sequences (without quality scores), filtering differed. The protocol was immunoSEQ multiplex PCR, while the TCRdb copy is restricted to in-frame clones and leaves out a portion. The DNA was the basis for D and trimming; V, J and clone size are from that table. The repertoire has approximately 2.1 million clones, about 92% of them found once; the top ten carry approximately 0.4%. This clone was detected only once.

This receptor was taken from a man aged 18 to 29 in good health. Some clones in this sample may be carry-over from other donors' samples. What was sequenced was naive CD4+ T cells from PBMCs. Described subset: CD45RA+ positively selected. V gene TRBV2 combines with J gene TRBJ2-7; D gene uncertain. The DNA for the CDR3 is TGTGCCAGCAGTGTTTCTACGGCTACCTACGAGCAGTACTTC. Translated: CASSVSTATYEQYF.